One and the same sample provided the 18 T cell receptor beta chains below, sequenced in a study of OX40 agonist ivuxolimab in advanced cancers. Method: immunoSEQ multiplex PCR; TCRdb's copy keeps in-frame clones and lacks some. The sample has 35,000 to 40,000 clones; 80% to 90% are singletons. Material: CD4+ or CD8+ T cells sorted from blood, obtained in a trial of the OX40 agonist ivuxolimab. These receptors were obtained from an adult with an advanced solid tumor such as melanoma, head and neck, liver or kidney cancer.

V is TRBV9 and J is TRBJ1-4; D is unclear. V lost 4 bases to trimming and J lost 7 bases, with 14 bases between them. Per the germline V gene, CDR1 is SGDLS and CDR2 is YYNGEE. CDR3 length: 14 amino acids. This chain's CDR3 is CASSPWGLGEKLFF. The CDR3 DNA reads TGTGCCAGCAGCCCCTGGGGTTTGGGTGAAAAACTGTTTTTT.

This clone has a single count. This chain uses TRBV4-3 with TRBJ1-6, with D unclear. The germline CDR1 and CDR2 sequences are LGHNA and YSLEER. The CDR3 has 17 residues. Trimming pared 0 bases from V and 1 base from J, leaving 10 bases between. In DNA, the CDR3 is TGCGCCAGCAGCCAAGATCGGAGGGTTTCCTATAATTCACCCCTCCACTTT. The encoded protein is CASSQDRRVSYNSPLHF.

CDR3 in amino acids: CASSSTRGVLEQYF. The CDR3 nucleotides are TGCGCCAGCAGCAGCACCCGGGGAGTTCTCGAGCAGTACTTC. The chain has TRBV4-3 and TRBJ2-7; D is perhaps TRBD2 (5 bases). Germline CDR1 LGHNA, CDR2 YSLEER. Trimming cost V 5 bases and J 6 bases, with 17 bases left between them. The CDR3 is 14 amino acids.

The chain joins TRBV25-1 to TRBJ1-1; tentatively, D is TRBD1 (6 bases). V shed 4 bases and J shed 2 bases, with 8 bases lying between them. In germline, CDR1 is MGHDK, CDR2 SYGVNS. The CDR3 consists of 13 residues. The chain's CDR3 is CASSGGGNTEAFF. The CDR3 region has the DNA TGTGCCAGCAGTGGAGGGGGTAACACTGAAGCTTTCTTT.

The chain joins TRBV7-2 to TRBJ1-5, with D unclear. This CDR3 is built from 13 residues. Trimming took 4 bases from V and 0 from J, leaving 4 bases between them. The germline V gene encodes CDR1 SGHTA and CDR2 FQGNSA. In DNA, the CDR3 is TGTGCCAGCAGCTGGTATAGCAATCAGCCCCAGCATTTT. This codes for CASSWYSNQPQHF.

V is TRBV5-6 and J is TRBJ1-1, with D possibly matching TRBD1 (6 bases). Per the germline V gene, CDR1 is SGHDT and CDR2 is YYEEEE. V was cut by 0 bases and J by 3 bases, with 9 bases left in between. CDR3 length: 14 residues. For the CDR3, the DNA is TGTGCCAGCAGCTTGGGGGGGCGCGACACTGAAGCTTTCTTT. This codes for CASSLGGRDTEAFF.

This clone was seen once. The chain has TRBV29-1 and TRBJ2-1; tentatively, D is TRBD2 (5 bases). The length of the CDR3 is 10 residues. V gave up 4 bases and J gave up 9 bases, with 7 bases separating them. Looked up from germline, CDR1 is SQVTM and CDR2 is ANQGSEA. CDR3 region: CSVGEGEQFF. The CDR3, as DNA: TGCAGCGTTGGAGAGGGTGAGCAGTTCTTC.

V and J are TRBV10-2 and TRBJ2-7; weak D call: TRBD1 (5 bases). Trimming took 2 bases from V and 2 from J, leaving 19 bases between them. The CDR3 runs 17 residues. Germline CDR1 is WSHSY and CDR2 is SAAADI. Here the CDR3 reads CASSEMNRSFFTYEQYF. As DNA, the CDR3 is TGCGCCAGCAGTGAGATGAACAGGAGTTTTTTTACCTACGAGCAGTACTTC.

The chain couples TRBV6-5 to TRBJ2-4; D call uncertain. Germline V gene lookup returns CDR1 MNHEY and CDR2 SVGAGI. The V and J ends lost 6 bases and 2 bases respectively, with 14 bases between them. This CDR3 is built from 15 residues. The CDR3 bases are TGTGCCAGCAGCCCGGCAGACCGGACCAAAAACATTCAGTACTTC. Amino acid sequence: CASSPADRTKNIQYF.

This chain uses TRBV6-6 with TRBJ2-3; 7 bases agree with TRBD1. J lost 3 bases, V lost 2 bases, and 8 bases had no gene match. The CDR3 totals 16 residues. Germline CDR1 is MNHNY and CDR2 is SVGAGI (reference sequence). The CDR3 is CASSYGLQGRTDTQYF. The CDR3 nucleotides read TGTGCCAGCAGTTACGGGTTACAGGGGAGAACAGATACGCAGTATTTT.

The chain uses TRBV4-3 and TRBJ1-1; TRBD1 might be the D (5 bases). From germline, CDR1 is LGHNA and CDR2 YSLEER. The CDR3 is made up of 14 amino acids. Trimming removed 7 bases at V and 2 bases at J, with 14 bases between. In DNA form, the CDR3 reads TGCGCCAGCACCAATTTGGACATCAACACTGAAGCTTTCTTT. Its translation: CASTNLDINTEAFF.

This chain links TRBV6-1 with TRBJ2-7; 10 nucleotides align to TRBD1. V dropped 5 bases and J dropped 4; count of bases not matched to a gene: 8. The CDR3 is 15 residues long. CDR1 is MNHNS, CDR2 SASEGT, per germline. The CDR3 reads CASSPGGQGKYEQYF. CDR3 coding DNA: TGTGCCAGCAGTCCGGGGGGACAGGGGAAGTACGAGCAGTACTTC.

The rearrangement links TRBV27 to TRBJ1-2; D uncertain. V was clipped by 5 bases and J by 5 bases, with 18 bases between them. The germline V gene encodes CDR1 MNHEY and CDR2 SMNVEV (reference sequence). CDR3 length equals 15 residues. The CDR3 DNA is TGTGCCAGCAGTACCCTTGAGGCAGATCTATATGGCTACACCTTC. It translates to CASSTLEADLYGYTF.

The gene calls are TRBV7-9 and TRBJ1-1, with a weak D call TRBD1 (5 bases). The CDR3 is 16 amino acids. Germline CDR1 is SEHNR and CDR2 is FQNEAQ (reference sequence). V was clipped by 4 bases and J by 0 bases, with 15 bases between them. Written as DNA, the CDR3 is TGTGCCAGCAGCTCCTTGGGGGATATCTTGAACACTGAAGCTTTCTTT. Its protein product is CASSSLGDILNTEAFF.

The V call is TRBV4-1, the J call TRBJ1-1; weak D call: TRBD1 (6 bases). There are 17 residues in the CDR3. Germline CDR1 MGHRA, CDR2 YSYEKL. V lost 5 bases and J 7 bases, leaving 26 bases between the germline ends. Written as DNA, the CDR3 is TGCGCCAGCAGCAGCGGAGGGGGAAGGGGACCGTTCGATGAAGCTTTCTTT. It codes for CASSSGGGRGPFDEAFF.

In this sample, this clone turned up once. The chain is built from TRBV6-5 and TRBJ1-1, with TRBD1 as a possible D gene (5 bases). Between the trimmed V and J ends, which lost 2 bases and 2 bases, there was a span of 6 bases. The CDR3 has 13 residues. Germline lookup yields CDR1 MNHEY and CDR2 SVGAGI. As DNA, the CDR3 is TGTGCCAGCAGTTACCGGGACAACACTGAAGCTTTCTTT. This encodes CASSYRDNTEAFF.

This clone was seen only once. The chain is built from TRBV7-9 and TRBJ2-5; D may be TRBD1 (5 bases). The DNA end lines up better with TRBJ2-7; the J call may be wrong. The CDR3 runs 13 residues. Per the germline V gene, CDR1 is SEHNR and CDR2 is FQNEAQ (reference sequence). The CDR3 region is CASSSKTAYEQYF. The CDR3 DNA reads TGTGCCAGCAGCTCCAAGACAGCCTACGAGCAGTACTTC.

The chain recombines TRBV28 with TRBJ2-1, with a weak D call TRBD2 (6 bases). Trimming removed 3 bases from V and 4 bases from J, with 10 bases in between. There are 14 residues in the CDR3. Germline V gene lookup returns CDR1 MDHEN and CDR2 SYDVKM. The CDR3 here is CASSFGGAYNEQFF. CDR3 nucleotide sequence: TGTGCCAGCAGTTTCGGCGGGGCTTACAATGAGCAGTTCTTC.